The 14 T cell receptor beta chains presented below share a single source sample, sequenced in a study of T cell responses to AZD1222 COVID-19 vaccine. Profiled with immunoSEQ multiplex PCR; TCRdb holds only in-frame clones, not every one. The sample records around 99,000 clones, 87% being singletons. The sequencing used peripheral blood, collected on day 0 of AZD1222 vaccination. The origin of the receptors is an adult in good health.

This clone was observed a single time. V and J are TRBV5-6 and TRBJ1-4; 10 bases are shared with TRBD1. The germline V gene encodes CDR1 SGHDT and CDR2 YYEEEE. V lost 7 bases and J lost 7; bases outside the gene matches: 7. The CDR3 loop spans 14 amino acids. The CDR3 DNA reads as TGTGCCAGCGGGACAGGGGCCGGGAGTGAAAAACTGTTTTTT. It encodes CASGTGAGSEKLFF.

This clone came up a few times. The chain joins TRBV2 to TRBJ2-5; 9 nucleotides agree with TRBD1. There are 14 residues in the CDR3. Germline V CDR1 and CDR2: SNHLY, FYNNEI. The V segment lost 6 bases and the J segment 3 bases; nucleotides outside the gene matches: 5. The CDR3 loop is CASSPGTGKETQYF. Written as DNA, the CDR3 is TGTGCCAGCAGCCCCGGGACAGGGAAAGAGACCCAGTACTTC.

The chain is built from TRBV19 and TRBJ1-1; D is uncertain. CDR3 length: 15 residues. Germline CDR1 is LNHDA and CDR2 is SQIVND (reference sequence). The V gene lost 5 bases and the J gene lost 2 bases, with 15 bases spanning the gap. The CDR3 sequence: CASSDVKRDNTEAFF. CDR3 bases: TGTGCCAGTAGTGATGTGAAGAGAGATAACACTGAAGCTTTCTTT. The full variable domain, completed using reference TRBV19 and TRBJ1-1, is DGGITQSPKYLFRKEGQNVTLSCEQNLNHDAMYWYRQDPGQGLRLIYYSQIVNDFQKGDIAEGYSVSREKKESFPLTVTSAQKNPTAFYLCASSDVKRDNTEAFFGQGTRLTVV.

The V gene is TRBV5-4, the J gene TRBJ2-1; no definite D call. Germline CDR1 and CDR2: SGHNT and YYREEE (reference sequence). The CDR3 has 15 amino acids. V gave up 6 bases and J gave up 3 bases, with 16 bases separating them. The CDR3 protein is CASTSDSLLYNEQFF. In DNA form, the CDR3 reads TGTGCCAGCACCTCGGATAGTCTGCTCTACAATGAGCAGTTCTTC.

The chain is built from TRBV6-5 and TRBJ2-1; D unresolved. Germline V gene sequence: CDR1 MNHEY, CDR2 SVGAGI. The CDR3 is made up of 14 amino acids. V lost 6 bases and J 0 bases, leaving 9 bases between the germline ends. The chain's CDR3 is CASSPDFSYNEQFF. The CDR3 coding sequence is TGTGCCAGCAGCCCGGATTTCTCCTACAATGAGCAGTTCTTC.

The CDR3 is CASRPGTGVETQYF. As DNA, the CDR3 is TGTGCCAGCAGACCCGGGACAGGGGTCGAGACCCAGTACTTC. The gene calls are TRBV7-9 and TRBJ2-5, with 10 bases identical to TRBD1. The germline V gene encodes CDR1 SEHNR and CDR2 FQNEAQ (reference sequence). The CDR3 is made up of 14 amino acids. V lost 6 bases, J lost 5 bases, and 6 bases stayed unmatched.

The rearrangement uses TRBV10-3 and TRBJ2-2; no clear D. Trimming left V 9 bases short and J 1 base short, with 9 bases between. The CDR3 is 13 residues long. Germline V gene lookup returns CDR1 ENHRY and CDR2 SYGVKD. As DNA, the CDR3 is TGTGCCATTAGGGTGGGGAACACCGGGGAGCTGTTTTTT. It encodes CAIRVGNTGELFF.

The chain uses TRBV7-2 and TRBJ2-7; the D gene is possibly TRBD1 (6 bases). The CDR3 covers 17 residues. CDR1 SGHTA and CDR2 FQGNSA come from the germline V gene. Trimming stripped 5 bases from V and 2 bases from J, with 22 bases between. This CDR3 reads CASSIRAGQTPTYEQYF. In nucleotides, the CDR3 is TGTGCCAGCAGCATTCGCGCTGGACAGACACCAACCTACGAGCAGTACTTC.

The chain has TRBV7-2 and TRBJ2-3; D unclear. Germline CDR1 and CDR2: SGHTA and FQGNSA. The CDR3 is made up of 16 amino acids. V lost 1 base to trimming and J lost 0 bases, with 11 bases between them. CDR3 loop: CASSLGGLGSTDTQYF. CDR3 coding DNA: TGTGCCAGCAGCTTAGGAGGCTTGGGGAGCACAGATACGCAGTATTTT.

This clone has only a few counts. The chain combines TRBV5-1 with TRBJ1-6; TRBD1 is a possible D gene (6 bases). Germline V gene data show CDR1 as SGHRS and CDR2 as YFSETQ. The CDR3 contains 14 residues. The ends were cut back, 2 bases at V and 8 bases at J, with 11 bases in the middle. The CDR3 DNA follows: TGCGCCAGCAGCTTAAGGGGGTCGGATTCACCCCTCCACTTT. As protein: CASSLRGSDSPLHF.

Only one count was recorded for this clone. The rearrangement joins TRBV12-3 or TRBV12-4 to TRBJ1-1; unclear D gene. CDR3 length: 12 residues. Trimming pared 3 bases from V and 5 bases from J, leaving 7 bases between. The CDR3 sequence is CASSFPGTEAFF. CDR3 nucleotides: TGTGCCAGCAGTTTCCCGGGGACTGAAGCTTTCTTT.

CDR3 residues: CASSEAGRTSPLHF. In DNA, the CDR3 is TGCGCCAGCAGTGAAGCAGGGCGAACTTCACCCCTCCACTTT. The rearrangement uses TRBV10-1 and TRBJ1-6, with D possibly matching TRBD1 (5 bases). The CDR3 extends over 14 amino acids. Germline CDR1 and CDR2: WNHNN and SYGVQD (reference sequence). Trimming took off 3 bases at V and 9 bases at J, with 12 bases between the two ends.

The V call is TRBV7-2, the J call TRBJ2-3, with 9 positions matching TRBD2. The V gene end was trimmed by 1 base and the J gene end by 5 bases; junction bases not matched to a gene: 13. This CDR3 contains 18 residues. In germline, CDR1 is SGHTA, CDR2 FQGNSA. CDR3 in DNA: TGTGCCAGCAGCTTAGGAGGTGGCGGCGGGAGGGCGAGAGATACGCAGTATTTT. Translation: CASSLGGGGGRARDTQYF. The full variable domain, in which reference TRBV7-2 and TRBJ2-3 provide the parts outside the CDR3, is GAGVSQSPSNKVTEKGKDVELRCDPISGHTALYWYRQSLGQGLEFLIYFQGNSAPDKSGLPSDRFSAERTGGSVSTLTIQRTQQEDSAVYLCASSLGGGGGRARDTQYFGPGTRLTVL.

This rearrangement joins TRBV19 to TRBJ2-1; 8 positions agree with TRBD1. The CDR3 runs 17 residues. V was pared by 5 bases and J by 1 base, with 10 bases of the junction left unmatched. Germline V gene sequence: CDR1 LNHDA, CDR2 SQIVND (reference sequence). CDR3 nucleotides: TGTGCCAGTAGTGACCACCAGACAGGGGCTTCCTACAATGAGCAGTTCTTC. Protein: CASSDHQTGASYNEQFF.